The rows below give T cell receptor beta chains drawn from one sample of a study of blood T cell repertoires in COVID-19. TCRdb's copy holds only in-frame clones and misses some; the assay was immunoSEQ multiplex PCR. The sample records about 200,000 clones, around 85% being singletons. Material: peripheral blood. The receptors were sampled from a woman over 75 with acute or convalescent COVID-19. Both conserved end residues are part of each CDR3. The D gene is left open where the match is weak. For some rows the clone size is stated as once, few or many, or as a class when expanded; others skip it.

j_call: TRBJ2-1
clone_size: once
d_call: TRBD1
v_call: TRBV5-1
cdr3_nt: TGCGCCAGCAGCTTGGAGACAGGGGGCTACAATGAGCAGTTCTTC
cdr3_aa: CASSLETGGYNEQFF

j_call: TRBJ2-2
clone_size: NA
d_call: TRBD2
v_call: TRBV5-4
cdr3_nt: TGTGCCAGCGGACAAACTAGCGGGGGGAACACCGGGGAGCTGTTTTTT
cdr3_aa: CASGQTSGGNTGELFF

j_call: TRBJ2-1
clone_size: NA
d_call: TRBD1
v_call: TRBV10-1
cdr3_nt: TGCGCCAGCAGCGCCGCCGGGACAGGGAGCTACAATGAGCAGTTCTTC
cdr3_aa: CASSAAGTGSYNEQFF

j_call: TRBJ1-5
clone_size: NA
d_call: NA
v_call: TRBV19
cdr3_nt: TGTGCCAGTAGTATAAACAGTGAGAATCAGCCCCAGCATTTT
cdr3_aa: CASSINSENQPQHF

j_call: TRBJ2-2
clone_size: NA
d_call: NA
v_call: TRBV3-1/TRBV3-2
cdr3_nt: TGTGCCAGCTGCCAAAGCGGCCGGGGAGGGGAGCTGTTTTTT
cdr3_aa: CASCQSGRGGELFF

j_call: TRBJ1-2
clone_size: NA
d_call: NA
v_call: TRBV3-1/TRBV3-2
cdr3_nt: TGTGCCAGCAGCCCACAGGGTTTTGGTGGCTACACCTTC
cdr3_aa: CASSPQGFGGYTF

j_call: TRBJ2-7
clone_size: NA
d_call: TRBD1
v_call: TRBV7-2
cdr3_nt: TGTGCCAGCAGCTTCACAGGGGACAAATACGAGCAGTACTTC
cdr3_aa: CASSFTGDKYEQYF

j_call: TRBJ1-1
clone_size: NA
d_call: TRBD1
v_call: TRBV15
cdr3_nt: TGTGCCACCAGCAGAATCCGGACAGGGTACACTGAAGCTTTCTTT
cdr3_aa: CATSRIRTGYTEAFF

j_call: TRBJ2-1
clone_size: NA
d_call: NA
v_call: TRBV3-1/TRBV3-2
cdr3_nt: TGTGCCAGCAGCCAAGATCCGGGGGGCGCATCCTACAATGAGCAGTTCTTC
cdr3_aa: CASSQDPGGASYNEQFF

j_call: TRBJ2-7
clone_size: NA
d_call: NA
v_call: TRBV5-6
cdr3_nt: TGTGCCAGCAGCTTGGGGGGGGTCTACGAGCAGTACTTC
cdr3_aa: CASSLGGVYEQYF

j_call: TRBJ1-2
clone_size: NA
d_call: TRBD1
v_call: TRBV2
cdr3_nt: TGTGCCAGTCGACAGGGAAACTATGGCTACACCTTC
cdr3_aa: CASRQGNYGYTF

j_call: TRBJ1-2
clone_size: once
d_call: TRBD1
v_call: TRBV19
cdr3_nt: TGTGCCAGTAGTATCGGACAGGGGGAAGACTATGGCTACACCTTC
cdr3_aa: CASSIGQGEDYGYTF

j_call: TRBJ1-2
clone_size: NA
d_call: NA
v_call: TRBV14
cdr3_nt: TGTGCCAGCAGCCCGTCACAGGTCTATGGCTACACCTTC
cdr3_aa: CASSPSQVYGYTF

j_call: TRBJ2-5
clone_size: NA
d_call: NA
v_call: TRBV18
cdr3_nt: TGTGCCAGCTCCCTAGAGGGGACCCAGTACTTC
cdr3_aa: CASSLEGTQYF

j_call: TRBJ1-2
clone_size: NA
d_call: NA
v_call: TRBV6-5
cdr3_nt: TGTGCCAGCAGTTACTCGCTAGGACAGTCTGGCTACACCTTC
cdr3_aa: CASSYSLGQSGYTF

j_call: TRBJ2-7
clone_size: NA
d_call: NA
v_call: TRBV5-1
cdr3_nt: TGCGCCAGCAGCTTGGGTACCGGGGACTTCTACGAGCAGTACTTC
cdr3_aa: CASSLGTGDFYEQYF

j_call: TRBJ2-7
clone_size: few
d_call: NA
v_call: TRBV5-4
cdr3_nt: TGTGCCAGCAGCTACGTGGGAGGAACCGAGCAGTACTTC
cdr3_aa: CASSYVGGTEQYF

j_call: TRBJ1-1
clone_size: NA
d_call: NA
v_call: TRBV7-8
cdr3_nt: TGTGCCAGCAGCAACACAGTAAACACTGAAGCTTTCTTT
cdr3_aa: CASSNTVNTEAFF

j_call: TRBJ2-7
clone_size: NA
d_call: TRBD1
v_call: TRBV19
cdr3_nt: TGTGCCAGTTTGGGATTTACAGGGGGGGAGCAGTACTTC
cdr3_aa: CASLGFTGGEQYF

j_call: TRBJ1-1
clone_size: few
d_call: NA
v_call: TRBV25-1
cdr3_nt: TGTGCCAGCAGTGAGTGGGGAGGGGACGGGAACACTGAAGCTTTCTTT
cdr3_aa: CASSEWGGDGNTEAFF

j_call: TRBJ2-1
clone_size: NA
d_call: TRBD1
v_call: TRBV15
cdr3_nt: TGTGCCACCAGCAGGACGACAGGGATCTCCTACAATGAGCAGTTCTTC
cdr3_aa: CATSRTTGISYNEQFF

j_call: TRBJ1-5
clone_size: NA
d_call: NA
v_call: TRBV10-1
cdr3_nt: TGCGCCAGCAGTCTAAATCAGCCCCAGCATTTT
cdr3_aa: CASSLNQPQHF

j_call: TRBJ2-7
clone_size: NA
d_call: TRBD2
v_call: TRBV7-9
cdr3_nt: TGTGCCAGCAGCCTCCAGCGGGAATCCTACGAGCAGTACTTC
cdr3_aa: CASSLQRESYEQYF

j_call: TRBJ1-2
clone_size: NA
d_call: NA
v_call: TRBV19
cdr3_nt: TGTGCCAGTAGAGCCAGGGCTTCCCATGGCTACACCTTC
cdr3_aa: CASRARASHGYTF

j_call: TRBJ1-4
clone_size: NA
d_call: TRBD1
v_call: TRBV7-3
cdr3_nt: TGTGCCAGCAGCCCGGGGACAGGCCCAAATGAAAAACTGTTTTTT
cdr3_aa: CASSPGTGPNEKLFF

j_call: TRBJ1-2
clone_size: NA
d_call: TRBD1
v_call: TRBV6-6
cdr3_nt: TGTGCCAGCAGCGGGACAGGGGCCGGCTACACCTTC
cdr3_aa: CASSGTGAGYTF

j_call: TRBJ1-6
clone_size: NA
d_call: NA
v_call: TRBV11-2
cdr3_nt: TGTGCCAGCAGCTCAGGGTACCCCTATAATTCACCCCTCCACTTT
cdr3_aa: CASSSGYPYNSPLHF

j_call: TRBJ1-2
clone_size: NA
d_call: NA
v_call: TRBV6-5
cdr3_nt: TGTGCCAGCACCCCCGGGACACGGGGAGCCTATGGCTACACCTTC
cdr3_aa: CASTPGTRGAYGYTF

j_call: TRBJ2-3
clone_size: NA
d_call: NA
v_call: TRBV3-1/TRBV3-2
cdr3_nt: TGTGCCAGCAGCCCTGCGGCCAGCGGGTTAACCACGTCCCTCACAGATACGCAGTATTTT
cdr3_aa: CASSPAASGLTTSLTDTQYF

j_call: TRBJ2-1
clone_size: NA
d_call: TRBD1
v_call: TRBV29-1
cdr3_nt: TGCAGCGCTGACAGGGGTTCCTACAATGAGCAGTTCTTC
cdr3_aa: CSADRGSYNEQFF

j_call: TRBJ1-5
clone_size: once
d_call: NA
v_call: TRBV28
cdr3_nt: TGTGCCAGCAGTTTTTTAGGAGGGGTATTTGGGAGCAATCAGCCCCAGCATTTT
cdr3_aa: CASSFLGGVFGSNQPQHF

j_call: TRBJ2-7
clone_size: NA
d_call: TRBD1
v_call: TRBV7-2
cdr3_nt: TGTGCCAGCAGCCCTCTGGGACAGGGGACCTACGAGCAGTACTTC
cdr3_aa: CASSPLGQGTYEQYF

j_call: TRBJ2-7
clone_size: once
d_call: NA
v_call: TRBV4-1
cdr3_nt: TGCGCCAGCAGCCTCAAGGCCGCAGGGTCTTCTCCCTACGAGCAGTACTTC
cdr3_aa: CASSLKAAGSSPYEQYF

j_call: TRBJ2-1
clone_size: NA
d_call: TRBD2
v_call: TRBV10-3
cdr3_nt: TGTGCCATCAGTGGGGGACTAGCGGAACCATACTCCTACAATGAGCAGTTCTTC
cdr3_aa: CAISGGLAEPYSYNEQFF

j_call: TRBJ1-2
clone_size: NA
d_call: NA
v_call: TRBV2
cdr3_nt: TGTGCCAGCACCCCGCCGGGATCTAACTATGGCTACACCTTC
cdr3_aa: CASTPPGSNYGYTF

j_call: TRBJ2-7
clone_size: NA
d_call: TRBD2
v_call: TRBV27
cdr3_nt: TGTGCCAGCAGTTTAACCCCGCGGGAGGGCTCCTACGAGCAGTACTTC
cdr3_aa: CASSLTPREGSYEQYF

j_call: TRBJ2-5
clone_size: NA
d_call: NA
v_call: TRBV12-5
cdr3_nt: TGTGCTAGTGGTTTGCCCGAGGCTAGCGAAGAGACCCAGTACTTC
cdr3_aa: CASGLPEASEETQYF

j_call: TRBJ1-1
clone_size: NA
d_call: NA
v_call: TRBV29-1
cdr3_nt: TGCAGCGTATCTTCGGACATTAGGGGAACTGAAGCTTTCTTT
cdr3_aa: CSVSSDIRGTEAFF

j_call: TRBJ2-1
clone_size: NA
d_call: TRBD2
v_call: TRBV11-2
cdr3_nt: TGTGCCAGCAGCGAAATAGCGGGAGGCTACAATGAGCAGTTCTTC
cdr3_aa: CASSEIAGGYNEQFF

j_call: TRBJ2-2
clone_size: NA
d_call: TRBD2
v_call: TRBV7-8
cdr3_nt: TGTGCCAGCAGCCAAAGTCAGGGACTAGGCCTCACCGGGGAGCTGTTTTTT
cdr3_aa: CASSQSQGLGLTGELFF

j_call: TRBJ1-2
clone_size: NA
d_call: TRBD1
v_call: TRBV5-1
cdr3_nt: TGCGCCAGCAGCTGGGGGACAGGGCTAAACTATGGCTACACCTTC
cdr3_aa: CASSWGTGLNYGYTF

j_call: TRBJ1-2
clone_size: NA
d_call: TRBD1
v_call: TRBV27
cdr3_nt: TGTGCCAGCAGTACTCGGACAGGGGCCTACACTAACTATGGCTACACCTTC
cdr3_aa: CASSTRTGAYTNYGYTF

j_call: TRBJ1-1
clone_size: NA
d_call: TRBD1
v_call: TRBV3-1/TRBV3-2
cdr3_nt: TGTGCCAGCAGCCAATGGGGACAGGGGGGCACTGAAGCTTTCTTT
cdr3_aa: CASSQWGQGGTEAFF

j_call: TRBJ2-3
clone_size: NA
d_call: NA
v_call: TRBV15
cdr3_nt: TGTGCCACCAGCAGAGGGGGGGGCACAGATACGCAGTATTTT
cdr3_aa: CATSRGGGTDTQYF

j_call: TRBJ1-2
clone_size: NA
d_call: NA
v_call: TRBV29-1
cdr3_nt: TGCAGCGTTGCAGGTAACGGTGGCTACACCTTC
cdr3_aa: CSVAGNGGYTF

j_call: TRBJ2-5
clone_size: NA
d_call: NA
v_call: TRBV2
cdr3_nt: TGTGCCAGCAGTGGCGGCAGGGGTCCCCAAGAGACCCAGTACTTC
cdr3_aa: CASSGGRGPQETQYF

j_call: TRBJ2-5
clone_size: NA
d_call: TRBD1
v_call: TRBV25-1
cdr3_nt: TGTGCCAGCAGTCTACTTCCGGGACAGGGGCAAGAGACCCAGTACTTC
cdr3_aa: CASSLLPGQGQETQYF

j_call: TRBJ2-3
clone_size: NA
d_call: NA
v_call: TRBV4-1
cdr3_nt: TGCGCCAGCAGATTAGGAGGGCCCTCTAACACAGATACGCAGTATTTT
cdr3_aa: CASRLGGPSNTDTQYF